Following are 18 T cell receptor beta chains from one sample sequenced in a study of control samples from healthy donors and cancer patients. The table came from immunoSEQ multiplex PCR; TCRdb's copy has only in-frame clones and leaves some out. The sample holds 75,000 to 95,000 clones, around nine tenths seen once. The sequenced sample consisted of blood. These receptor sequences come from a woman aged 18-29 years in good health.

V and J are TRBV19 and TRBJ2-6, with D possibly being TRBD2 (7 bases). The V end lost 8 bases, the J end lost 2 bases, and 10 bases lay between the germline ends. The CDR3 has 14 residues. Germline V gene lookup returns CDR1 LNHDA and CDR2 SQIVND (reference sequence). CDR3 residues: CASEGGTGANVLTF. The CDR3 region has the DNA TGTGCCAGTGAGGGGGGGACTGGGGCCAACGTCCTGACTTTC.

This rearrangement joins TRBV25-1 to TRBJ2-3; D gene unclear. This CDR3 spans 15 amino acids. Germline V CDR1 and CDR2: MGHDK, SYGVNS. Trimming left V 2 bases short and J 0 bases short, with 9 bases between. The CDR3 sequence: CASSERQASTDTQYF. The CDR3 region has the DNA TGTGCCAGCAGTGAACGTCAGGCTAGCACAGATACGCAGTATTTT.

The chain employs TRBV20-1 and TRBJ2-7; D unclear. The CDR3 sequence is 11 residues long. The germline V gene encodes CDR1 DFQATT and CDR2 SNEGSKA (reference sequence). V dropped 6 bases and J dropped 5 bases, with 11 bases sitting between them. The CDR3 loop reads CSAPLRDEQYF. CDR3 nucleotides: TGCAGTGCGCCCTTACGAGACGAGCAGTACTTC.

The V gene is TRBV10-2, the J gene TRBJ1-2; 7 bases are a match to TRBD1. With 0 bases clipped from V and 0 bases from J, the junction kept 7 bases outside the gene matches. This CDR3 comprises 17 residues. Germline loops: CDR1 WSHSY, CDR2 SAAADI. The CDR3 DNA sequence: TGCGCCAGCAGTGAGTCGGGCCAGGGGGTAACTAACTATGGCTACACCTTC. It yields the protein CASSESGQGVTNYGYTF.

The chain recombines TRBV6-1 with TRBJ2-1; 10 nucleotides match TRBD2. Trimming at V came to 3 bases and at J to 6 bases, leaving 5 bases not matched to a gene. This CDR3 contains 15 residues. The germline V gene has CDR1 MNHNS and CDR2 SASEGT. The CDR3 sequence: CASSETSGFVNEQFF. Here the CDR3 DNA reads TGTGCCAGCAGTGAGACTAGCGGGTTTGTCAATGAGCAGTTCTTC.

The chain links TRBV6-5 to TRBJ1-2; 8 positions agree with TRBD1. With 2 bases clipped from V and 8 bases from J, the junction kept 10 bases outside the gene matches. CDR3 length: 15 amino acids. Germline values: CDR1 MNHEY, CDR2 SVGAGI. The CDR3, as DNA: TGTGCCAGCAGTTACAGGGCAGGGGGCTTGGGAGGCTACACCTTC. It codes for CASSYRAGGLGGYTF.

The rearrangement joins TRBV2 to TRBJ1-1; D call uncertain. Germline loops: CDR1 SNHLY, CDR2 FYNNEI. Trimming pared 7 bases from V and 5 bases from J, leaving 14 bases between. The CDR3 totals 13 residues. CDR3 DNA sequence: TGTGCCAGCACTCGGGAATTGGAAACTGAAGCTTTCTTT. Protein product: CASTRELETEAFF.

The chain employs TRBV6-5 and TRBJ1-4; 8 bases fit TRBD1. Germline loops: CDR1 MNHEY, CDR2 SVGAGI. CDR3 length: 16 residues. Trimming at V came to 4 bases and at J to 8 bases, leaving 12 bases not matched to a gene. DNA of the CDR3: TGTGCCAGCAGTTCCCTCGGGGACAGGCAATCGGAAAAACTGTTTTTT. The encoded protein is CASSSLGDRQSEKLFF.

DNA of the CDR3: TGTGCCAGCAGCTTTGCTTCCCCCTACGAGCAGTACTTC. Translation: CASSFASPYEQYF. The V gene is TRBV11-2, the J gene TRBJ2-7; D not certain. With 3 bases removed from V and 2 bases from J, the gap between germline ends came to 8 bases. This CDR3 comprises 13 residues. Germline CDR1 and CDR2: SGHAT and FQNNGV.

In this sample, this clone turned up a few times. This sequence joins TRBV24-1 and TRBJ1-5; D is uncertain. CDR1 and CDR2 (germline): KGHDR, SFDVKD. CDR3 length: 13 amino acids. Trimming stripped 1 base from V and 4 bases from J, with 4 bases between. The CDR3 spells CATSDFGNQPQHF. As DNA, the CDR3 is TGTGCCACCAGTGATTTTGGGAATCAGCCCCAGCATTTT.

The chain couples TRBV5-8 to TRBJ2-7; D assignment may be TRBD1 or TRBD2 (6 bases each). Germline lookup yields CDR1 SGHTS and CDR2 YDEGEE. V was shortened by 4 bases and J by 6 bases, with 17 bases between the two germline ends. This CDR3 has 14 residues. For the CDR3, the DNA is TGTGCCAGCAGCACTCGGACGGGGGCTGGCGAGCAGTACTTC. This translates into CASSTRTGAGEQYF.

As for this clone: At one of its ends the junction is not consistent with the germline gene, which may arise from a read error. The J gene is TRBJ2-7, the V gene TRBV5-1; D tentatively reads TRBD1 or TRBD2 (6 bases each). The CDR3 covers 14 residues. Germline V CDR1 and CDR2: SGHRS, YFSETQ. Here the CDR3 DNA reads TGCGCCAGCAGTTTGGGGGCGGGGACCTACGAGCAGTACTTC. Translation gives CASSLGAGTYEQYF.

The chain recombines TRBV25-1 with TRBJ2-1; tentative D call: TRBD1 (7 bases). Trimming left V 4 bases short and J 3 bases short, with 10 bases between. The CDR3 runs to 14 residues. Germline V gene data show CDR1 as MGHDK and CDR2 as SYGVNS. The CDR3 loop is CASSGGDSYNEQFF. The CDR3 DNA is TGTGCCAGCAGTGGGGGGGACAGCTACAATGAGCAGTTCTTC.

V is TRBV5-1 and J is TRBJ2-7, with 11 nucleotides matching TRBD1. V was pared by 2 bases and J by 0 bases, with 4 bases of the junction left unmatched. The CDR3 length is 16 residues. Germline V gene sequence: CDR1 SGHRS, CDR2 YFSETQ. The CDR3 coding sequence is TGCGCCAGCAGCTTAACCGGGACAGGGGGCTCCTACGAGCAGTACTTC. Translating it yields CASSLTGTGGSYEQYF. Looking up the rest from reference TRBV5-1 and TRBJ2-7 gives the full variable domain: KAGVTQTPRYLIKTRGQQVTLSCSPISGHRSVSWYQQTPGQGLQFLFEYFSETQRNKGNFPGRFSGRQFSNSRSEMNVSTLELGDSALYLCASSLTGTGGSYEQYFGPGTRLTVT.

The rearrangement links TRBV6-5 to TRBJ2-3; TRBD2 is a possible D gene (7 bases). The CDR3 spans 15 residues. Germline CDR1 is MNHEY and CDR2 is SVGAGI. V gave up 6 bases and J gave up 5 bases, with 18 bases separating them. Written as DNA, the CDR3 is TGTGCCAGCAGACGGGGGGCCAAACGGCGAGATACGCAGTATTTT. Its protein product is CASRRGAKRRDTQYF.

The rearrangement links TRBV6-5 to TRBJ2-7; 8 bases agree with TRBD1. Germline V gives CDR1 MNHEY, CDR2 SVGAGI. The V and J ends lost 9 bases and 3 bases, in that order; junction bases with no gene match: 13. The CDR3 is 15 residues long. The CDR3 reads CASPPGGGKDYEQYF. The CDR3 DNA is TGTGCCAGTCCTCCAGGGGGCGGGAAGGACTACGAGCAGTACTTC.

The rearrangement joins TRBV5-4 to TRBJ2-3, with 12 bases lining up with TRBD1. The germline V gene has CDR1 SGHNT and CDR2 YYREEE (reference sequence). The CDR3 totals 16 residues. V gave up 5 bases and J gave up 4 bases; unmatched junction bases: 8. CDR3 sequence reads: CASRQGQGAGPDTQYF. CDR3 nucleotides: TGTGCCAGCAGACAGGGACAGGGGGCAGGTCCAGATACGCAGTATTTT.

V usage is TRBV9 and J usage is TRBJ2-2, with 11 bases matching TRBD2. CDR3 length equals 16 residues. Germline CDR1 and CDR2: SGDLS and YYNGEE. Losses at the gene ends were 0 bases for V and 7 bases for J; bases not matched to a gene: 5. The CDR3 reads CASSVDSGGANGELFF. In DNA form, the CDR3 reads TGTGCCAGCAGCGTAGATAGCGGGGGGGCCAACGGGGAGCTGTTTTTT.